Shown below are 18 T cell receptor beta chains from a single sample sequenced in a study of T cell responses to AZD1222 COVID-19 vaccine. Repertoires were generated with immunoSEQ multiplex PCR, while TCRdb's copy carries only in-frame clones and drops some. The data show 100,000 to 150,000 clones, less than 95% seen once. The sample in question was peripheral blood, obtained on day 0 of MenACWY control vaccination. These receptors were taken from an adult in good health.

This CDR3 reads CASSYSGGSNQPQHF. The CDR3 bases are TGTGCCAGCAGTTACTCAGGGGGCTCTAATCAGCCCCAGCATTTT. This chain connects TRBV27 to TRBJ1-5, with TRBD1 matching 8 bases. This CDR3 has 15 amino acids. V lost 4 bases to trimming and J lost 4 bases; unmatched junction nucleotides: 6. Germline V gives CDR1 MNHEY, CDR2 SMNVEV (reference sequence).

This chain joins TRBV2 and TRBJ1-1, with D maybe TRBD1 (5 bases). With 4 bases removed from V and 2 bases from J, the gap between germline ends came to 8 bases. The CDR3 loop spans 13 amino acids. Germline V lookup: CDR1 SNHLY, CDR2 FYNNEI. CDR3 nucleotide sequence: TGTGCCAGCAGTGCCGACAGTAACACTGAAGCTTTCTTT. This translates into CASSADSNTEAFF.

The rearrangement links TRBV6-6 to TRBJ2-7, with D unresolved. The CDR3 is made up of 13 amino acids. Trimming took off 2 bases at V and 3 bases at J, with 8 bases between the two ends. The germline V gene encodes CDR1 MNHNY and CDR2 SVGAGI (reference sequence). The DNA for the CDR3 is TGTGCCAGCAGTTACCTCAAGAACTACGAGCAGTACGTC. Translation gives CASSYLKNYEQYV.

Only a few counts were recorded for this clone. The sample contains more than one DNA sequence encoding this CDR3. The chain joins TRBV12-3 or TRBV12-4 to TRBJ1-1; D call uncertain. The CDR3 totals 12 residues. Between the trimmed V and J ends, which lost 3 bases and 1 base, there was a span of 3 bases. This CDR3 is CASSFGNTEAFF. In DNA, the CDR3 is TGTGCCAGCAGTTTTGGGAACACTGAAGCTTTCTTT.

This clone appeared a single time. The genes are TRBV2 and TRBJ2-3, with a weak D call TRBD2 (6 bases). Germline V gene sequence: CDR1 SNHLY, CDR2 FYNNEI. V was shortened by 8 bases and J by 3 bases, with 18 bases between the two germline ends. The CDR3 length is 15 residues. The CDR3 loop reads CASGGQAGSTDTQYF. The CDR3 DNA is TGTGCCAGCGGAGGGCAGGCAGGGAGTACAGATACGCAGTATTTT.

The CDR3 loop is CASSPTVTNTEAFF. CDR3 in DNA: TGTGCCAGCTCACCGACGGTTACGAACACTGAAGCTTTCTTT. The chain recombines TRBV18 with TRBJ1-1; D uncertain. The germline CDR1 and CDR2 sequences are KGHSH and LQKENI. The V and J ends lost 3 bases and 1 base respectively, with 9 bases between them. The CDR3 is 14 amino acids.

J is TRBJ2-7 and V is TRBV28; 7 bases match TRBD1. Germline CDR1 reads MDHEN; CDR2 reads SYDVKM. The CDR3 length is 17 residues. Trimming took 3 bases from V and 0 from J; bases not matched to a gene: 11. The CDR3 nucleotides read TGTGCCAGCAGTTTTACCCTGGACAGGTGGAGCTCCTACGAGCAGTACTTC. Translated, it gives CASSFTLDRWSSYEQYF.

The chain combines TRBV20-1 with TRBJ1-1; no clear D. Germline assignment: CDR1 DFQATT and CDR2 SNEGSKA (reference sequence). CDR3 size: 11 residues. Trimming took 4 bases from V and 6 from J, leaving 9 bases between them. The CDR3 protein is CSAKGGAEAFF. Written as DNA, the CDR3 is TGCAGTGCTAAGGGTGGGGCTGAAGCTTTCTTT.

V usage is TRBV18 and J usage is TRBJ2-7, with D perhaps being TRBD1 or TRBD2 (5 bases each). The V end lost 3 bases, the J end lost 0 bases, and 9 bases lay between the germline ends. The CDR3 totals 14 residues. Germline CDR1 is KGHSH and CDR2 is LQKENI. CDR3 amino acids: CASSPGTLSYEQYF. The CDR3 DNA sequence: TGTGCCAGCTCACCCGGGACCCTCTCCTACGAGCAGTACTTC. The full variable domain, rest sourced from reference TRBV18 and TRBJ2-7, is NAGVMQNPRHLVRRRGQEARLRCSPMKGHSHVYWYRQLPEEGLKFMVYLQKENIIDESGMPKERFSAEFPKEGPSILRIQQVVRGDSAAYFCASSPGTLSYEQYFGPGTRLTVT.

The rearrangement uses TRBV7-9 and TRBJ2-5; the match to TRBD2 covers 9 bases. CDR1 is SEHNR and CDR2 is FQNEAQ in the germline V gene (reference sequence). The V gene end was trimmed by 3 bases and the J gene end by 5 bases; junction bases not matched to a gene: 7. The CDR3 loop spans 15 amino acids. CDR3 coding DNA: TGTGCCAGCAGCTTGGTAGCGGGGGAGGCGGAGACCCAGTACTTC. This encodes CASSLVAGEAETQYF.

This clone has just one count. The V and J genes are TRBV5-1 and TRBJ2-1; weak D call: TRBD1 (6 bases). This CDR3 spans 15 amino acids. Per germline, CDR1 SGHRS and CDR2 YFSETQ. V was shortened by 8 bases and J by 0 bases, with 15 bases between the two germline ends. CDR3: CASKQTGRSYNEQFF. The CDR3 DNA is TGCGCCAGTAAACAGACAGGACGCTCCTACAATGAGCAGTTCTTC.

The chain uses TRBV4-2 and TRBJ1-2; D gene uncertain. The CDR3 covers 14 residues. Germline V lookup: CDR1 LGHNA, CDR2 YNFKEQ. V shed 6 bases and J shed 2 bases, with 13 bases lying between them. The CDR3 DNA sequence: TGTGCCAGCAGTCGAGGACTGATGAACTATGGCTACACCTTC. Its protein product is CASSRGLMNYGYTF.

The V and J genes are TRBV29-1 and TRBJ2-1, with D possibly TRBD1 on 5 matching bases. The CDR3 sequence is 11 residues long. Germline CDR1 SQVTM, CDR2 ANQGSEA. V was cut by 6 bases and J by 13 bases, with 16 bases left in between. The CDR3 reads CSVDTKGSQFF. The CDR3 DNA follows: TGCAGCGTGGACACCAAGGGTTCACAGTTCTTC.

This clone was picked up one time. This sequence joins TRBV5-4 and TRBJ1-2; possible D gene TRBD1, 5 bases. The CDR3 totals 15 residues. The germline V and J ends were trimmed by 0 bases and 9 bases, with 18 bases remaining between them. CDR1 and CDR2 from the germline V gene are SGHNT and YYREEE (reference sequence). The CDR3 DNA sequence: TGTGCCAGCAGCTTGGCCAGGGATCTCCTTGGACGCTACACCTTC. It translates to CASSLARDLLGRYTF.

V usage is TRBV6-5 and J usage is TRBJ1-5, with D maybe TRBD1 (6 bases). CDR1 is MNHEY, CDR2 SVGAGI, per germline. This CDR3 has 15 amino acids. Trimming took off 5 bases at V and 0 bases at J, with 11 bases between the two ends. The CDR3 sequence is CASSPGHSSNQPQHF. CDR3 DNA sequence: TGTGCCAGCAGTCCGGGACATAGTAGCAATCAGCCCCAGCATTTT.

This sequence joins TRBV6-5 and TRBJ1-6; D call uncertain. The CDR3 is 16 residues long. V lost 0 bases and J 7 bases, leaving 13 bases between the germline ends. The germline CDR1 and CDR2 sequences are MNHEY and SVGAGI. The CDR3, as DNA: TGTGCCAGCAGTTACTCGGCAGGATATCAAAATTCACCCCTCCACTTT. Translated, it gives CASSYSAGYQNSPLHF.

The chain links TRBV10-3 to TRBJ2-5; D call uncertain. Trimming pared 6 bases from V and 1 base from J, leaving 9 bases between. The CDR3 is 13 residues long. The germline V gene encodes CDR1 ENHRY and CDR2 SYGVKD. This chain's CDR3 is CAIRADFQETQYF. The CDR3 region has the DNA TGTGCCATCAGAGCTGATTTCCAAGAGACCCAGTACTTC.

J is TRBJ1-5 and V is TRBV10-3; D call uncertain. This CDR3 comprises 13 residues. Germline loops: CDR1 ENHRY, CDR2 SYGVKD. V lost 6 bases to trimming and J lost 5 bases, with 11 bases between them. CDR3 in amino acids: CAISATPDQPQHF. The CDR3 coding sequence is TGTGCCATCAGCGCGACCCCGGATCAGCCCCAGCATTTT.